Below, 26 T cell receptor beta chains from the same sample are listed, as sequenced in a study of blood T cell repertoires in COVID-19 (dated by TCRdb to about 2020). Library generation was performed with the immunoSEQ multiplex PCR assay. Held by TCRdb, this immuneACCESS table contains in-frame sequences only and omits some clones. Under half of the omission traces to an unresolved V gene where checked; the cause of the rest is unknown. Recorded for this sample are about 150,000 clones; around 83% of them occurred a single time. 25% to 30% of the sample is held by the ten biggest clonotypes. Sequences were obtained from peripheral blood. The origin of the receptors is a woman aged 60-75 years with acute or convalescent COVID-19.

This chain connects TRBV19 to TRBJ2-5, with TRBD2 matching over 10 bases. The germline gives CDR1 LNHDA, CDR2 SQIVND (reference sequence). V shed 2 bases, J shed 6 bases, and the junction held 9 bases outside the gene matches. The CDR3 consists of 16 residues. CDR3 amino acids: CASSISAGGLMKTQYF. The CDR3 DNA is TGTGCCAGTAGTATATCAGCGGGGGGGCTGATGAAGACCCAGTACTTC.

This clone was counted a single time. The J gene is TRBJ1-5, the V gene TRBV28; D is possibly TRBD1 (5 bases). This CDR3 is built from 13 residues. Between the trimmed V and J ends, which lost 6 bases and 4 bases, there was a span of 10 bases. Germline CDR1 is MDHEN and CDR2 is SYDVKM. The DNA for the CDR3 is TGTGCCAGCAGAAACAGGTTGAATCAGCCCCAGCATTTT. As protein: CASRNRLNQPQHF.

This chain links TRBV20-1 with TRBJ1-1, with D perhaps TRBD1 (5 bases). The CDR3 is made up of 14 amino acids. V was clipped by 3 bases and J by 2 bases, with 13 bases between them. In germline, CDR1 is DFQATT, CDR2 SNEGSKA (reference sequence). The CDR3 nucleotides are TGCAGTGCTAGTCCGACAGCCATAAACACTGAAGCTTTCTTT. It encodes CSASPTAINTEAFF.

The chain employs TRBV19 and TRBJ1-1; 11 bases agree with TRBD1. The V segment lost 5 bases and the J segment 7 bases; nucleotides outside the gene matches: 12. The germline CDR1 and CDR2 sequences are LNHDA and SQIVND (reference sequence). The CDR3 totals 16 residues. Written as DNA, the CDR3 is TGTGCCAGTAGTTCAAACCTGGGACAGGGGGGAAGTGAAGCTTTCTTT. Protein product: CASSSNLGQGGSEAFF.

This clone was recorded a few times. The CDR3 DNA sequence: TGTGCCAGCAGTGGACAGACAATTCATAATGAAAAACTGTTTTTT. Its translation is CASSGQTIHNEKLFF. The chain is built from TRBV6-4 and TRBJ1-4; the D gene is possibly TRBD1 (5 bases). This CDR3 has 15 residues. CDR1 is MRHNA and CDR2 is SNTAGT in the germline V gene. The V end lost 4 bases, the J end lost 4 bases, and 13 bases lay between the germline ends.

In DNA form, the CDR3 reads TGTGCCAGTAGTATTTTCGCAGACTATGGCTACACCTTC. Protein product: CASSIFADYGYTF. The chain combines TRBV19 with TRBJ1-2; the D is unclear. The CDR3 covers 13 residues. CDR1 and CDR2 from the germline V gene are LNHDA and SQIVND (reference sequence). Trimming stripped 3 bases from V and 3 bases from J, with 8 bases between.

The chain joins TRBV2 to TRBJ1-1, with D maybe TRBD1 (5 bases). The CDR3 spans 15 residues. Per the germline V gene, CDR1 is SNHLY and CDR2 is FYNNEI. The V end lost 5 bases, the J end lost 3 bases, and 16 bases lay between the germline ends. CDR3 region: CASSPRRQGYTEAFF. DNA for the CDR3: TGTGCCAGCAGTCCACGACGGCAGGGTTACACTGAAGCTTTCTTT.

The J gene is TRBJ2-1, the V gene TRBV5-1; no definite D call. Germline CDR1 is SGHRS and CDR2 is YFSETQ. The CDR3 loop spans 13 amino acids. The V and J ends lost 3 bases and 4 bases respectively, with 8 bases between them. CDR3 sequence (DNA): TGCGCCAGCAGCTGGCAGGATTACAATGAGCAGTTCTTC. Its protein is CASSWQDYNEQFF.

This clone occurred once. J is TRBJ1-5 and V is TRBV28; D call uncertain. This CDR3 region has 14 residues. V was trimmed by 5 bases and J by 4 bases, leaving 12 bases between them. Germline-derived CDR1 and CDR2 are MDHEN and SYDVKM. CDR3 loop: CASSPAGGNQPQHF. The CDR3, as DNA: TGTGCCAGCAGTCCCGCCGGAGGGAATCAGCCCCAGCATTTT.

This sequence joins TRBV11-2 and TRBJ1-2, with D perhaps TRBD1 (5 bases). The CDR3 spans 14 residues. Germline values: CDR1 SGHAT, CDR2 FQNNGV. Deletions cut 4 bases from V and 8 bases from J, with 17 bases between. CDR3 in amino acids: CASSSHPGVGGYTF. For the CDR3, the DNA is TGTGCCAGCAGCTCCCACCCGGGGGTGGGAGGCTACACCTTC.

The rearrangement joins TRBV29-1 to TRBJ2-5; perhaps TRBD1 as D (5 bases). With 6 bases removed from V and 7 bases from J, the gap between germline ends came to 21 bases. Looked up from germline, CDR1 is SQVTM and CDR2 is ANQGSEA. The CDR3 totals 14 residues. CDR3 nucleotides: TGCAGCGTATTTACCCGGGCCTTTCAGGGGACCCAGTACTTC. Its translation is CSVFTRAFQGTQYF.

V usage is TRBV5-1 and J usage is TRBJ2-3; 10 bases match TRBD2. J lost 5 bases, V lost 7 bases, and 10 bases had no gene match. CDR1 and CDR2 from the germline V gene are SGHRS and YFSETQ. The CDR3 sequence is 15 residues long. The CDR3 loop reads CASGYSGGPGDTQYF. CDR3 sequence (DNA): TGCGCCAGCGGCTATAGCGGGGGGCCCGGAGATACGCAGTATTTT.

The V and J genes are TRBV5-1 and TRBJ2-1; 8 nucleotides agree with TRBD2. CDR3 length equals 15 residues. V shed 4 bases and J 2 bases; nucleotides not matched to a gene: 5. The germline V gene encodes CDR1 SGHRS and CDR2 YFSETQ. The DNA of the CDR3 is TGCGCCAGCAGCCGTAGCGGGGACGCCTACAATGAGCAGTTCTTC. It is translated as CASSRSGDAYNEQFF.

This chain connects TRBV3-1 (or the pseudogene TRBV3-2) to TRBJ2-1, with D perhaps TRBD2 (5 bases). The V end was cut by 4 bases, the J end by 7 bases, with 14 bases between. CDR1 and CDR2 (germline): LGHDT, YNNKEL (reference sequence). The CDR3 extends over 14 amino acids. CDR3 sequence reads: CASSLPARGNEQFF. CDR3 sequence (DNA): TGTGCCAGCAGCCTACCCGCCCGAGGGAATGAGCAGTTCTTC.

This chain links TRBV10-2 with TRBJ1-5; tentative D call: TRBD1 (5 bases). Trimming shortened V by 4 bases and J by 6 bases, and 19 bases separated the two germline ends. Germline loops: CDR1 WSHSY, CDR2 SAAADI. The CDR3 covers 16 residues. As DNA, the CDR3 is TGCGCCAGCAGTGGAAACGTCAGGGTTTTGACTCAGCCCCAGCATTTT. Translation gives CASSGNVRVLTQPQHF.

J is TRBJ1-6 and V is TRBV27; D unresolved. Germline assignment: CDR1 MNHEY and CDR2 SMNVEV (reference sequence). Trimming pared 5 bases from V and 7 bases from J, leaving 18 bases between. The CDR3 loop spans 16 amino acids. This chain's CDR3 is CASSPWTLGGNSPLHF. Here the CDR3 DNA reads TGTGCCAGCAGTCCGTGGACTCTCGGCGGCAATTCACCCCTCCACTTT.

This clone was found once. CDR3 bases: TGTGCCAGTAGTACTCACGGACAGGGGCGCGAGCAGTTCTTC. It encodes CASSTHGQGREQFF. This chain joins TRBV19 and TRBJ2-1; 9 nucleotides line up with TRBD1. V gave up 4 bases and J gave up 10 bases; unmatched junction bases: 8. Germline CDR1 LNHDA, CDR2 SQIVND (reference sequence). The CDR3 runs to 14 residues.

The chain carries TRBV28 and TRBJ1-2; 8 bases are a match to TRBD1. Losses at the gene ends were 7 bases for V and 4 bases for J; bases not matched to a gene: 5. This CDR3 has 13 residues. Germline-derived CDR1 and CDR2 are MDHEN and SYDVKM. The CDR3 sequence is CASIGDRFYGYTF. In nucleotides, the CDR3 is TGTGCCAGCATCGGGGACAGGTTCTATGGCTACACCTTC.

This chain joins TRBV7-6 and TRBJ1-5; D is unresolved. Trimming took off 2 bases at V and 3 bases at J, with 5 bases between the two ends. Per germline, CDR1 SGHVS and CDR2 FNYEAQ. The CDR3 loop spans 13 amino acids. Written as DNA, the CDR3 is TGTGCCAGCAGCTTAACAAACAATCAGCCCCAGCATTTT. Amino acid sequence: CASSLTNNQPQHF.

CDR3: CASSPGKGAWNTEAFF. DNA for the CDR3: TGTGCCAGCTCACCAGGGAAGGGGGCGTGGAACACTGAAGCTTTCTTT. The genes are TRBV18 and TRBJ1-1; 7 nucleotides line up with TRBD1. Germline V lookup: CDR1 KGHSH, CDR2 LQKENI. The CDR3 totals 16 residues. The V segment lost 2 bases and the J segment 1 base; nucleotides outside the gene matches: 7.

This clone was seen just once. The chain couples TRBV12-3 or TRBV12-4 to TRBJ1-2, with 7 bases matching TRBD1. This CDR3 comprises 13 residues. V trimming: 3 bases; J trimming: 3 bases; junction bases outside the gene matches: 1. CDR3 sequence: CASSFTGDYGYTF. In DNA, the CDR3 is TGTGCCAGCAGTTTCACAGGGGACTATGGCTACACCTTC.

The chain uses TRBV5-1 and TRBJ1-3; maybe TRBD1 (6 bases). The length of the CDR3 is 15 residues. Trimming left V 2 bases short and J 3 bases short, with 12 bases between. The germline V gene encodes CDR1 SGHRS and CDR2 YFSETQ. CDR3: CASSLPGAGGNTIYF. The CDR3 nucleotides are TGCGCCAGCAGCTTACCAGGGGCGGGTGGAAACACCATATATTTT.

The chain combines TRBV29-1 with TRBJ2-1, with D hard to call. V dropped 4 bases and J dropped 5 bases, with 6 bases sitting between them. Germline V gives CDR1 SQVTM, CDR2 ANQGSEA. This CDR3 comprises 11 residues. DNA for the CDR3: TGCAGCGTTGCTCGGGACAATGAGCAGTTCTTC. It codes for CSVARDNEQFF.

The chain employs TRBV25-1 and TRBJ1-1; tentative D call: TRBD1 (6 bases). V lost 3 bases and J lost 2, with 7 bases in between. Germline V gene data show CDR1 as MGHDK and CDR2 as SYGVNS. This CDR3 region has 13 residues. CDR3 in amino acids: CASSEGHNTEAFF. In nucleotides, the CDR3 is TGTGCCAGCAGTGAGGGACACAACACTGAAGCTTTCTTT.

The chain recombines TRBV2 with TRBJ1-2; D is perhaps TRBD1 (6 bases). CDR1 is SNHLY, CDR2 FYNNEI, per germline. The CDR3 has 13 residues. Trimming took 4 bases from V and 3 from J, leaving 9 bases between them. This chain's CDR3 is CASSVSGDYGYTF. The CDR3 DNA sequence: TGTGCCAGCAGTGTATCAGGGGACTATGGCTACACCTTC.

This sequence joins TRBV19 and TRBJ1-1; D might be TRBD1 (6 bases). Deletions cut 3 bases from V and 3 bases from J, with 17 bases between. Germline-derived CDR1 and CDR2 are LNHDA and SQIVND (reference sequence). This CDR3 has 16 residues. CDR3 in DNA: TGTGCCAGTAGTATCTTTTCGGGGGGGCCGTACACTGAAGCTTTCTTT. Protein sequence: CASSIFSGGPYTEAFF.